This T cell receptor (beta chain) was sequenced in a study of blood T cell repertoires in COVID-19. In the study overall: Sources were T cells, B-cell-depleted T cells, or PBMCs; the material itself was cDNA or gDNA.

Data came from immunoSEQ multiplex PCR; TCRdb stores just in-frame clones and leaves some out. The profile covers 36,000 or so clones, with about nine tenths appearing a single time and roughly 5% taken by the ten largest. CDR1 and CDR2 (germline): SGHTA, FQGTGA. The CDR3 is made up of 19 amino acids. With 0 bases clipped from V and 3 bases from J, the junction kept 12 bases outside the gene matches. This clonotype originated in a human donor in a cohort sampled during active COVID-19. This chain uses TRBV7-3 with TRBJ1-1; 11 bases are a match to TRBD1. Sequencing was performed on peripheral blood. CDR3 loop: CASSLTGTGGYKKDTEAFF. The CDR3 nucleotides read TGTGCCAGCAGCTTAACAGGGACAGGGGGGTATAAGAAGGACACTGAAGCTTTCTTT.